These 26 T cell receptor beta chains were sequenced from one sample in a study of blood T cell repertoires in COVID-19. Produced via immunoSEQ multiplex PCR; TCRdb's table is partial and in-frame only. The repertoire holds about half a million clones, with 75% to 90% as singletons. Sequencing was carried out using peripheral blood. These receptors all come from a human donor in a cohort sampled during active COVID-19.

The chain is built from TRBV6-5 and TRBJ2-3, with TRBD1 matching 10 bases. Trimming cost V 6 bases and J 5 bases; bases outside gene matches: 2. From germline, CDR1 is MNHEY and CDR2 SVGAGI. The CDR3 totals 13 residues. CDR3 bases: TGTGCCAGCAGGCGGACAGGGGGAGATACGCAGTATTTT. Its translation: CASRRTGGDTQYF.

The chain uses TRBV10-3 and TRBJ2-7; no reliable D call. This CDR3 is built from 14 residues. V lost 6 bases to trimming and J lost 1 base, with 13 bases between them. CDR1 and CDR2 from the germline V gene are ENHRY and SYGVKD. CDR3 DNA sequence: TGTGCCATCAGGCCAGACACAACATCCTACGAGCAGTACTTC. Its protein is CAIRPDTTSYEQYF.

V and J are TRBV7-9 and TRBJ2-2; TRBD1 aligns across 7 bases. The V segment lost 10 bases and the J segment 0 bases; nucleotides outside the gene matches: 5. The CDR3 contains 14 residues. Germline V CDR1 and CDR2: SEHNR, FQNEAQ (reference sequence). The CDR3 protein is CAITGTANTGELFF. CDR3 sequence (DNA): TGTGCCATAACCGGGACAGCGAACACCGGGGAGCTGTTTTTT. Supplemented by reference TRBV7-9 and TRBJ2-2, the full variable domain reads DTGVSQNPRHKITKRGQNVTFRCDPISEHNRLYWYRQTLGQGPEFLTYFQNEAQLEKSRLLSDRFSAERPKGSFSTLEIQRTEQGDSAMYLCAITGTANTGELFFGEGSRLTVL.

CDR3 sequence: CASTPRHRDEQYF. CDR3 coding DNA: TGTGCCAGTACCCCCCGCCATCGAGACGAGCAGTACTTC. The rearrangement joins TRBV19 to TRBJ2-7, with D hard to call. The V end lost 7 bases, the J end lost 5 bases, and 15 bases lay between the germline ends. The CDR3 has 13 residues. Germline V gives CDR1 LNHDA, CDR2 SQIVND (reference sequence).

The V call is TRBV3-1 (or the pseudogene TRBV3-2), the J call TRBJ1-1; 11 nucleotides agree with TRBD1. V lost 2 bases, J lost 7 bases, and 6 bases stayed unmatched. The CDR3 spans 15 residues. CDR1 and CDR2 (germline): LGHDT, YNNKEL (reference sequence). The CDR3 region is CASSQRMGQGVEAFF. Here the CDR3 DNA reads TGTGCCAGCAGCCAAAGAATGGGACAGGGGGTTGAAGCTTTCTTT.

This chain uses TRBV6-5 with TRBJ1-2, with D maybe TRBD1 (5 bases). Germline V gene data show CDR1 as MNHEY and CDR2 as SVGAGI. CDR3 size: 15 residues. Trimming removed 6 bases at V and 1 base at J, with 15 bases between. CDR3 sequence (DNA): TGTGCCAGCAGCGTCGAGGACACACTTAACTATGGCTACACCTTC. Its translation is CASSVEDTLNYGYTF.

The rearrangement uses TRBV20-1 and TRBJ2-1, with 7 positions matching TRBD2. Germline values: CDR1 DFQATT, CDR2 SNEGSKA (reference sequence). Trimming removed 3 bases from V and 0 bases from J; junction bases left unmatched: 2. The CDR3 has 14 residues. CDR3 sequence: CSASGGSSYNEQFF. DNA for the CDR3: TGCAGTGCTAGTGGCGGGAGCTCCTACAATGAGCAGTTCTTC.

This clone was seen once. The rearrangement uses TRBV3-1 (or the pseudogene TRBV3-2) and TRBJ1-2; 7 bases agree with TRBD1. From germline, CDR1 is LGHDT and CDR2 YNNKEL (reference sequence). CDR3 length: 14 amino acids. Trimming took 4 bases from V and 4 from J; bases not matched to a gene: 6. The CDR3 DNA reads TGTGCCAGCAGCCTCCGGGACAGTTCCTATGGCTACACCTTC. As protein: CASSLRDSSYGYTF.

V is TRBV2 and J is TRBJ2-5; the match to TRBD2 covers 10 bases. The CDR3 is 16 amino acids. Trimming at V came to 3 bases and at J to 2 bases, leaving 6 bases not matched to a gene. CDR1 and CDR2 from the germline V gene are SNHLY and FYNNEI. The CDR3 spells CASSEGSGRVQETQYF. The CDR3, as DNA: TGTGCCAGCAGTGAGGGGAGCGGGAGGGTGCAAGAGACCCAGTACTTC.

This clone was counted a single time. This chain's CDR3 is CASSRILGAGGYTF. CDR3 in DNA: TGTGCCAGCAGTCGAATATTGGGGGCAGGTGGCTACACCTTC. The chain employs TRBV2 and TRBJ1-2; D perhaps matches TRBD1 (6 bases). Germline V gene lookup returns CDR1 SNHLY and CDR2 FYNNEI. The CDR3 has 14 residues. The V end was cut by 5 bases, the J end by 7 bases, with 17 bases between.

V usage is TRBV7-6 and J usage is TRBJ2-7; TRBD1 aligns across 11 bases. The CDR3 spans 15 residues. V shed 5 bases, J shed 7 bases, and the junction held 10 bases outside the gene matches. The germline gives CDR1 SGHVS, CDR2 FNYEAQ. The CDR3 reads CASSPGQGAVGEQYF. The CDR3 bases are TGTGCCAGCAGCCCCGGACAGGGGGCGGTCGGGGAGCAGTACTTC.

The chain carries TRBV28 and TRBJ2-2; D might be TRBD2 (6 bases). Germline assignment: CDR1 MDHEN and CDR2 SYDVKM. The CDR3 is made up of 14 amino acids. V lost 7 bases to trimming and J lost 7 bases, with 16 bases between them. The CDR3 sequence: CASKSWPGVGELFF. The CDR3 DNA follows: TGTGCCAGCAAGTCTTGGCCGGGGGTCGGGGAGCTGTTTTTT.

The chain joins TRBV7-8 to TRBJ2-6; the match to TRBD1 covers 8 bases. Germline trimming cut 2 bases from V and 3 bases from J; bases unmatched to any gene: 9. The CDR3 spans 18 residues. CDR1 and CDR2 from the germline V gene are SGHVS and FQNEAQ. Here the CDR3 DNA reads TGTGCCAGCAGCTTACCGTCGCCAGGGGGCTTTGGGGCCAACGTCCTGACTTTC. Translated: CASSLPSPGGFGANVLTF.

The V and J genes are TRBV9 and TRBJ2-2; 12 bases are shared with TRBD2. The V gene end was trimmed by 4 bases and the J gene end by 3 bases; junction bases not matched to a gene: 7. This CDR3 comprises 17 residues. Germline V gives CDR1 SGDLS, CDR2 YYNGEE. This CDR3 is CASSPLAGGRDTGELFF. CDR3 in DNA: TGTGCCAGCAGCCCTCTAGCGGGAGGGCGAGACACCGGGGAGCTGTTTTTT.

This sequence joins TRBV28 and TRBJ2-2; tentatively, D is TRBD2 (6 bases). The V end was cut by 8 bases, the J end by 4 bases, with 20 bases between. CDR3 size: 16 residues. Germline-derived CDR1 and CDR2 are MDHEN and SYDVKM. For the CDR3, the DNA is TGTGCCAGCGCATTCTCGTCGGGAGTAAGCACCGGGGAGCTGTTTTTT. It encodes CASAFSSGVSTGELFF. Filled out from reference TRBV28 and TRBJ2-2, the complete variable domain reads DVKVTQSSRYLVKRTGEKVFLECVQDMDHENMFWYRQDPGLGLRLIYFSYDVKMKEKGDIPEGYSVSREKKERFSLILESASTNQTSMYLCASAFSSGVSTGELFFGEGSRLTVL.

This rearrangement joins TRBV2 to TRBJ1-1; D possibly corresponds to TRBD1 (6 bases). The V end lost 6 bases, the J end lost 0 bases, and 14 bases lay between the germline ends. The CDR3 has 15 amino acids. Germline CDR1 reads SNHLY; CDR2 reads FYNNEI. CDR3 DNA: TGTGCCAGCAGGGCCCGGGGGGCCTTGAACACTGAAGCTTTCTTT. This encodes CASRARGALNTEAFF.

The chain joins TRBV4-2 to TRBJ2-5, with 11 bases identical to TRBD1. Looked up from germline, CDR1 is LGHNA and CDR2 is YNFKEQ. Trimming removed 1 base from V and 2 bases from J; junction bases left unmatched: 6. CDR3 size: 17 residues. The CDR3 bases are TGTGCCAGCAGCCAAGGGACAGGGGGCGTGGGGCAAGAGACCCAGTACTTC. This encodes CASSQGTGGVGQETQYF.

V gene TRBV6-5 combines with J gene TRBJ2-6; D call uncertain. This CDR3 has 16 residues. The germline CDR1 and CDR2 sequences are MNHEY and SVGAGI. With 1 base removed from V and 0 bases from J, the gap between germline ends came to 7 bases. This chain's CDR3 is CASSYYGRSGANVLTF. DNA for the CDR3: TGTGCCAGCAGTTACTATGGCCGCTCTGGGGCCAACGTCCTGACTTTC.

This clone was picked up a small number of times. The chain employs TRBV19 and TRBJ1-1, with D tentatively TRBD1 (5 bases). The CDR3 length is 13 residues. The V end was cut by 8 bases, the J end by 0 bases, with 10 bases between. CDR1 is LNHDA and CDR2 is SQIVND in the germline V gene (reference sequence). CDR3 nucleotides: TGTGCCAGTGGAACAGGATTGAACACTGAAGCTTTCTTT. Amino acids: CASGTGLNTEAFF.

On this clone: Different DNA sequences within this sample yield the same CDR3. This chain uses TRBV4-2 with TRBJ1-2; a possible D gene is TRBD1 (5 bases). The CDR3 totals 15 residues. V was trimmed by 0 bases and J by 4 bases, leaving 12 bases between them. CDR1 is LGHNA, CDR2 YNFKEQ, per germline. CDR3 nucleotide sequence: TGTGCCAGCAGCCAAGAGAAACAGGTGGCCTATGGCTACACCTTC. This sequence encodes CASSQEKQVAYGYTF.

J is TRBJ1-4 and V is TRBV18; 8 bases fit TRBD1. Trimming removed 4 bases from V and 7 bases from J; junction bases left unmatched: 8. Germline V lookup: CDR1 KGHSH, CDR2 LQKENI. The CDR3 is made up of 15 amino acids. The CDR3 reads CASSRQGANGEKLFF. The CDR3 region has the DNA TGTGCCAGCTCACGGCAGGGGGCGAATGGTGAAAAACTGTTTTTT.

The chain carries TRBV10-1 and TRBJ2-7; 13 nucleotides line up with TRBD2. V dropped 8 bases and J dropped 2; count of bases not matched to a gene: 3. The germline V gene encodes CDR1 WNHNN and CDR2 SYGVQD (reference sequence). This CDR3 is built from 14 residues. CDR3 loop: CASGGTSGTYEQYF. Written as DNA, the CDR3 is TGCGCCAGCGGAGGGACTAGCGGGACCTACGAGCAGTACTTC.

The chain couples TRBV27 to TRBJ1-6; tentative D call: TRBD1 (6 bases). The CDR3 length is 16 residues. Trimming took 2 bases from V and 7 from J, leaving 15 bases between them. CDR1 MNHEY and CDR2 SMNVEV come from the germline V gene (reference sequence). CDR3 coding DNA: TGTGCCAGCAGTTTAGCGGGGGGCGTTCAAAATTCACCCCTCCACTTT. It is translated as CASSLAGGVQNSPLHF.

The rearrangement uses TRBV7-9 and TRBJ2-7, with 8 bases that match TRBD1. The trim removed 6 bases at V and 3 bases at J, leaving 1 base unmatched. CDR1 SEHNR and CDR2 FQNEAQ come from the germline V gene (reference sequence). The CDR3 has 12 residues. The CDR3 loop is CASRTGDYEQYF. The CDR3, as DNA: TGTGCCAGCAGGACAGGGGACTACGAGCAGTACTTC.

This clone was seen a few times. The V and J genes are TRBV3-1 (or the pseudogene TRBV3-2) and TRBJ2-3; tentatively, D is TRBD1 (6 bases). Germline V lookup: CDR1 LGHDT, CDR2 YNNKEL (reference sequence). V was cut by 2 bases and J by 2 bases, with 14 bases left in between. The CDR3 length is 16 residues. The CDR3 DNA sequence: TGTGCCAGCAGCCAACCGGACAGACGAAACACAGATACGCAGTATTTT. Residues: CASSQPDRRNTDTQYF.

The CDR3 protein is CASSTDSPYEQYF. The CDR3 DNA follows: TGTGCCAGTAGTACTGACTCACCCTACGAGCAGTACTTC. The rearrangement uses TRBV19 and TRBJ2-7; D remains ambiguous. Trimming shortened V by 4 bases and J by 2 bases, and 9 bases separated the two germline ends. CDR3 length: 13 amino acids. The V gene's germline CDR1 is LNHDA and CDR2 SQIVND (reference sequence).